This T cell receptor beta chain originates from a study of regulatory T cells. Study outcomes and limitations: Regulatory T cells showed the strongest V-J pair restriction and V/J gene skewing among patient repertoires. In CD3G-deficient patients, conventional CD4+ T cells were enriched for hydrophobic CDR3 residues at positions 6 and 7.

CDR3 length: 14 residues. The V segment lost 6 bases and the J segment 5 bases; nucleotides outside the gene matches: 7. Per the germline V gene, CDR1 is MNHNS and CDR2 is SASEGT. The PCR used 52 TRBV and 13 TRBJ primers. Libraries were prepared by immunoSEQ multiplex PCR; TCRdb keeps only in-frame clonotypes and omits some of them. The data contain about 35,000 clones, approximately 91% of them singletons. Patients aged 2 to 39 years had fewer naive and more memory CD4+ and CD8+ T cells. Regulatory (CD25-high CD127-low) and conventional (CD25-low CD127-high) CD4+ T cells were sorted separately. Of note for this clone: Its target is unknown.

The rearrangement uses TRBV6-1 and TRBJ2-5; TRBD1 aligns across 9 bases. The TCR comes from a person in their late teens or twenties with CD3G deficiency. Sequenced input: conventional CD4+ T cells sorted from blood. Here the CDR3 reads CASSAGQGTETQYF. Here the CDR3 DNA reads TGTGCCAGCAGCGCGGGACAGGGAACGGAGACCCAGTACTTC.